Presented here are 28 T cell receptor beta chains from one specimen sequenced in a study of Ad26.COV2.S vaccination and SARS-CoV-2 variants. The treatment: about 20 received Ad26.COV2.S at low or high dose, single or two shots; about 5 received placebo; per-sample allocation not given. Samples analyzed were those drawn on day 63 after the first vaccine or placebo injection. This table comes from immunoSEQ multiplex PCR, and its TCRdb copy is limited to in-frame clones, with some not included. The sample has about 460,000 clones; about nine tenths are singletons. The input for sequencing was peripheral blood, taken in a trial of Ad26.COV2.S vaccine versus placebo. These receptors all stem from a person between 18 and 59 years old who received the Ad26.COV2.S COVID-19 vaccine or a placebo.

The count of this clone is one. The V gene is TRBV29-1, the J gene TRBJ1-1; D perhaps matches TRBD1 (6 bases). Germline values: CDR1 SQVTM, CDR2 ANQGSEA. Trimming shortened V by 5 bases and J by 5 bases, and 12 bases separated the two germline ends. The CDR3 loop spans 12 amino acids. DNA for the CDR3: TGCAGCGTTACAGGGAGGGGGACTGAAGCTTTCTTT. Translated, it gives CSVTGRGTEAFF. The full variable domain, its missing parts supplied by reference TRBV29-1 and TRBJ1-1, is SAVISQKPSRDICQRGTSLTIQCQVDSQVTMMFWYRQQPGQSLTLIATANQGSEATYESGFVIDKFPISRPNLTFSTLTVSNMSPEDSSIYLCSVTGRGTEAFFGQGTRLTVV.

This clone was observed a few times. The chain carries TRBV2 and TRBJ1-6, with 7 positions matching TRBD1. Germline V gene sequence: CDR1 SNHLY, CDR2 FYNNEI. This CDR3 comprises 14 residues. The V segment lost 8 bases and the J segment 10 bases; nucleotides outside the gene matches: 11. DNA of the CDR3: TGTGCCAGCCAAGACAGGGTTCATCAATCACCCCTCCACTTT. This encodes CASQDRVHQSPLHF.

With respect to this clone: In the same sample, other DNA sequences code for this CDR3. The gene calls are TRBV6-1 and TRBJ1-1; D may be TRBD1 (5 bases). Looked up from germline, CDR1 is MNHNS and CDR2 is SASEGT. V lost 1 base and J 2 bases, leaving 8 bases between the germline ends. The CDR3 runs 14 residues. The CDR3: CASSEGGTNTEAFF. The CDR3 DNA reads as TGTGCCAGCAGTGAAGGGGGGACCAACACTGAAGCTTTCTTT.

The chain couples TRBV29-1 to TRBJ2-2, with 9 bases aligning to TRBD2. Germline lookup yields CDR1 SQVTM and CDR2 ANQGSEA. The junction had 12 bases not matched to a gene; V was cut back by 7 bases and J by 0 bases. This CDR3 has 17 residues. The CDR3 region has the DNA TGCAGCGCAAAAGGGTTGCGGGAGGGCCCGAACACCGGGGAGCTGTTTTTT. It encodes CSAKGLREGPNTGELFF.

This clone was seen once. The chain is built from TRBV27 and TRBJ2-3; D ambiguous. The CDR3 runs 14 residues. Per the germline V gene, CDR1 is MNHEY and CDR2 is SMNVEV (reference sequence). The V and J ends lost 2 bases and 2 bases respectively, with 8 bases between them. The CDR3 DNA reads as TGTGCCAGCAGTTTACGGCTAAACACAGATACGCAGTATTTT. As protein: CASSLRLNTDTQYF.

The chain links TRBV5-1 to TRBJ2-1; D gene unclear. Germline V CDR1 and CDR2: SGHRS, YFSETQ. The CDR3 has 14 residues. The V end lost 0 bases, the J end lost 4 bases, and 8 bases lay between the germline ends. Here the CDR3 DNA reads TGCGCCAGCAGCTTGGGCGCCAATTACAATGAGCAGTTCTTC. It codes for CASSLGANYNEQFF.

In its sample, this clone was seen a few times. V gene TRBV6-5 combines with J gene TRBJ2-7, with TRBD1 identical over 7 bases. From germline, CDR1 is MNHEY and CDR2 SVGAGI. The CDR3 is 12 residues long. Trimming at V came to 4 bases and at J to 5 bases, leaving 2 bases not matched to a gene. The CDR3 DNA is TGTGCCAGCAGTTCCGACAGGGACGAGCAGTACTTC. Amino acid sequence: CASSSDRDEQYF.

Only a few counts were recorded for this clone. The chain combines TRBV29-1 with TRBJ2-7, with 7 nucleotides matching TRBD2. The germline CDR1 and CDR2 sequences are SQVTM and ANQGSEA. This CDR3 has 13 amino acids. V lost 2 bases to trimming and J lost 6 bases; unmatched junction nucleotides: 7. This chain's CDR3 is CSVESGGYGEQYF. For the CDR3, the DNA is TGCAGCGTTGAATCCGGGGGGTATGGCGAGCAGTACTTC.

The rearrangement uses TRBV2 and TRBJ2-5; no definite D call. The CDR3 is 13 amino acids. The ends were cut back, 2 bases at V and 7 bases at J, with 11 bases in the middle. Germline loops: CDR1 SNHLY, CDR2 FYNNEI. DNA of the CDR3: TGTGCCAGCAGTGAATCCCCGAGAGGGACCCAGTACTTC. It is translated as CASSESPRGTQYF.

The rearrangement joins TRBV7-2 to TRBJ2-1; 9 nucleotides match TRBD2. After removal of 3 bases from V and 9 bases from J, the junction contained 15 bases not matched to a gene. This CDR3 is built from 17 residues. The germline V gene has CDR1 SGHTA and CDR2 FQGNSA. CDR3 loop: CASSFRTGTSIITEQFF. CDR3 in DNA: TGTGCCAGCAGCTTCAGAACCGGGACTAGCATCATCACTGAGCAGTTCTTC.

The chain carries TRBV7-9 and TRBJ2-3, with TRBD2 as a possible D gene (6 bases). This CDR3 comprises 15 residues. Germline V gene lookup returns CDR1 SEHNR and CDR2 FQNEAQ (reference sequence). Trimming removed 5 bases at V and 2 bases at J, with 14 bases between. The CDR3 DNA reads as TGTGCCAGCAGCCGAGGAGGGCGGTACACAGATACGCAGTATTTT. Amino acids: CASSRGGRYTDTQYF.

Here the CDR3 DNA reads TGTGCCAGCAGCGTAGGTATCAGGGGAAACATGAACACTGAAGCTTTCTTT. This sequence encodes CASSVGIRGNMNTEAFF. The rearrangement joins TRBV9 to TRBJ1-1, with a weak D call TRBD1 (6 bases). Germline CDR1 is SGDLS and CDR2 is YYNGEE. The V and J ends lost 0 bases and 0 bases respectively, with 15 bases between them. There are 17 residues in the CDR3.

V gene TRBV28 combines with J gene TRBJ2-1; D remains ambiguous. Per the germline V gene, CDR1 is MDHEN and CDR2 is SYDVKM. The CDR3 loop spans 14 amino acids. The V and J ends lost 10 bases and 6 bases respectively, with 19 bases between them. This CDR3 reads CATGPINFPNEQFF. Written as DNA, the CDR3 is TGTGCCACCGGTCCCATAAATTTCCCCAATGAGCAGTTCTTC.

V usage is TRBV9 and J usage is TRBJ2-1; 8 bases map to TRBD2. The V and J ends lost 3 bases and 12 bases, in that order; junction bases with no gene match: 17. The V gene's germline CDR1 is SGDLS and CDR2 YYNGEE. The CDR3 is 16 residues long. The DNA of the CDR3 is TGTGCCAGCAGCGCCACAGCGGGAGTGGTTCTTCAGTCGCAGTTCTTC. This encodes CASSATAGVVLQSQFF.

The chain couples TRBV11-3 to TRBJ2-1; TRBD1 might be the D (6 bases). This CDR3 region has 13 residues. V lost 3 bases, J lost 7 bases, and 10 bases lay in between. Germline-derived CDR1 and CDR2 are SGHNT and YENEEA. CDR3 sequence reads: CASSFDRTNEQFF. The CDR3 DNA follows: TGTGCCAGCAGCTTTGACAGGACAAATGAGCAGTTCTTC.

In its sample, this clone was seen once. The CDR3 region is CASSQRDTTNWMSGANVLTF. As DNA, the CDR3 is TGCGCCAGCAGCCAGCGGGACACGACCAACTGGATGTCTGGGGCCAACGTCCTGACTTTC. The genes are TRBV4-3 and TRBJ2-6; either TRBD1 or TRBD2 may supply D (6 bases each). The CDR3 covers 20 residues. V lost 3 bases to trimming and J lost 1 base, with 22 bases between them. Germline CDR1 reads LGHNA; CDR2 reads YSLEER.

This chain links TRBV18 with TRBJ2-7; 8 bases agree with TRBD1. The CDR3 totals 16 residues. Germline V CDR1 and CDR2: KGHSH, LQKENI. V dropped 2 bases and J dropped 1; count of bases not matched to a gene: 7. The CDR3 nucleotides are TGTGCCAGCTCACCATCACCAGGGGGCTTTTCCTACGAGCAGTACTTC. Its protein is CASSPSPGGFSYEQYF.

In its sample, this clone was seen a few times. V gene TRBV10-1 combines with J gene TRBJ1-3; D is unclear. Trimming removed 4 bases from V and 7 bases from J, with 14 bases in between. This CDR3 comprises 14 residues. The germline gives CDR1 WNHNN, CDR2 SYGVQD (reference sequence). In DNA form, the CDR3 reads TGCGCCAGCAGTGGAACGGAGGGCGCGAACACCATATATTTT. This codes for CASSGTEGANTIYF.

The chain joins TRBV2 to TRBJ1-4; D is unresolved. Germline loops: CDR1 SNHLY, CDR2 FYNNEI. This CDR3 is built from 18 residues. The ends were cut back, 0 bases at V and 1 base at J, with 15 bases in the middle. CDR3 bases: TGTGCCAGCAGTGAAGCTCTCCCAGCGAAAGGAACTAATGAAAAACTGTTTTTT. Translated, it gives CASSEALPAKGTNEKLFF.

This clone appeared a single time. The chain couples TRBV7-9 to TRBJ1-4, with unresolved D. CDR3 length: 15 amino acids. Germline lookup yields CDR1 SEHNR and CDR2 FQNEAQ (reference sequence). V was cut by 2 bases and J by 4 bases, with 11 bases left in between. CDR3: CASSLQGLVNEKLFF. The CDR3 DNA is TGTGCCAGCAGCTTACAAGGGTTAGTTAATGAAAAACTGTTTTTT.

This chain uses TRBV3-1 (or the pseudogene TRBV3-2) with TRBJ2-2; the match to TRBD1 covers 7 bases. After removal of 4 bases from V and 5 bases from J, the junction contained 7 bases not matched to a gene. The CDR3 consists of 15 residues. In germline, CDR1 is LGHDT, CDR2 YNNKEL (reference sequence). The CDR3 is CASSLRDRRTGELFF. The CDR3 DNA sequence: TGTGCCAGCAGCCTAAGGGACAGAAGGACCGGGGAGCTGTTTTTT.

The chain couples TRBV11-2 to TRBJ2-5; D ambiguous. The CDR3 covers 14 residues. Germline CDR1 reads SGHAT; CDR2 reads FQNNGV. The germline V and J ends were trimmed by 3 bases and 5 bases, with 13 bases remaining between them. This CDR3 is CASSFYGVSETQYF. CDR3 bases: TGTGCCAGCAGCTTTTACGGAGTCTCGGAGACCCAGTACTTC.

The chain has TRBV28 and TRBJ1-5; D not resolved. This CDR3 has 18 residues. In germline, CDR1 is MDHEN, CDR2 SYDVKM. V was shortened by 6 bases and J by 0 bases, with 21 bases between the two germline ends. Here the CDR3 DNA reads TGTGCCAGCAGCCTAGGAAGTGCCGAGGGCTATAGCAATCAGCCCCAGCATTTT. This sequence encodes CASSLGSAEGYSNQPQHF.

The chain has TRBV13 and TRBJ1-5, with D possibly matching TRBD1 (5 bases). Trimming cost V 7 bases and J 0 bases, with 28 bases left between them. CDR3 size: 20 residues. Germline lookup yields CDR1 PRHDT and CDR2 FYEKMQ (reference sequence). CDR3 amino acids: CASKTECRYVGRYSNQPQHF. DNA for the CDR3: TGTGCCAGCAAGACAGAGTGCCGGTATGTTGGGCGTTATAGCAATCAGCCCCAGCATTTT.

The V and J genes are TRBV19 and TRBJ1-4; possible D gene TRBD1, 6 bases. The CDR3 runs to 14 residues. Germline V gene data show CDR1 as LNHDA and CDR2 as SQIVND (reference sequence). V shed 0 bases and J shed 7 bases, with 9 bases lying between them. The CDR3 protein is CASSIDRGAEKLFF. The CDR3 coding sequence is TGTGCCAGTAGTATAGATCGGGGGGCTGAAAAACTGTTTTTT.

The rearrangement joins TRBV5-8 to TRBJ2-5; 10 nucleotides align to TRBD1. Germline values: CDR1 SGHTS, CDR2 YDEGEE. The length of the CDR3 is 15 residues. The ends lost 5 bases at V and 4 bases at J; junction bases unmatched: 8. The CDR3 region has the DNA TGTGCCAGCAGTCCCGGACAGGGGGAGGGAGAGACCCAGTACTTC. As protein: CASSPGQGEGETQYF.

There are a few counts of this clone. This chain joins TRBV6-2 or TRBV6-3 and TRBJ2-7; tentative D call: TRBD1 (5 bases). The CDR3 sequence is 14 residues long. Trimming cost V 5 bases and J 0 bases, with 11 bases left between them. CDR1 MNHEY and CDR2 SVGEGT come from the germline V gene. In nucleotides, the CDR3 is TGTGCCAGCAGTCGCGCAGGGATCTCCTACGAGCAGTACTTC. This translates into CASSRAGISYEQYF.

The CDR3 spells CASSLALGRRTEAFF. CDR3 DNA: TGTGCCAGCAGCTTAGCGCTGGGTAGGCGGACTGAAGCTTTCTTT. V and J are TRBV7-9 and TRBJ1-1; no clear D. The germline gives CDR1 SEHNR, CDR2 FQNEAQ (reference sequence). This CDR3 has 15 amino acids. V lost 0 bases to trimming and J lost 5 bases, with 13 bases between them.